This record looks at one T cell receptor beta chain sequence and its context. The record originates from a study of blood T cell repertoires in COVID-19. Whole-study context: Samples representing acute and convalescent COVID-19 were sourced from the United States, Italy and Spain. T cells, B-cell-depleted T cells, or PBMCs provided the cDNA or gDNA that served as material.

V lost 6 bases to trimming and J lost 7 bases; unmatched junction nucleotides: 11. The CDR3 runs 14 residues. Germline CDR1 reads MNHEY; CDR2 reads SVGAGI. In the original processing: Researchers report that nucleated cell counts were estimated from reference gene primer amplification. This table comes from immunoSEQ multiplex PCR, and its TCRdb copy is limited to in-frame clones, with some not included. V and J calls and clone size are given by that table; D and trimming were obtained from the DNA. The top ten clones hold 8.5% to 10% of a sample with roughly 250,000 clones, roughly 86% of them seen once.

Sequenced input: peripheral blood. The origin of this receptor is a man between 35 and 55 years old who had recovered from COVID-19. V is TRBV6-5 and J is TRBJ2-7, with 8 bases matching TRBD1. The CDR3 DNA is TGTGCCAGCAGCACCGGGACAGGATTGAGAGAGCAGTACTTC. The encoded protein is CASSTGTGLREQYF.